What follows describes a single TCR beta chain. Its antigen remains unknown. This sample is part of a study of T cell repertoires and HLA-DP antigens. Across the study: Versus self, one alloantigen differed at one groove amino acid, the other at around ten.

Study results and limitations: Against one allele, clones undetected before culture averaged around 40%; against the other, approximately 51%.

The repertoire was sequenced with immunoSEQ multiplex PCR; TCRdb's copy has only in-frame clones and lacks some. Counted here are roughly 70,000 clones, just under 80% occurring once; the ten biggest clones make up around 1.4%. The length of the CDR3 is 15 residues. CDR1 and CDR2 (germline): SGHTA, FQGTGA. V was pared by 2 bases and J by 3 bases, with 3 bases of the junction left unmatched. Purity of the untouched CD4+ T cells was around 98%. This chain joins TRBV7-3 and TRBJ2-3, with 9 bases fitting TRBD2. Sequencing input: CD4+ T cells from PBMCs. This clonotype was sampled from a man in his 60s in good health and CMV-seronegative. In DNA form, the CDR3 reads TGTGCCAGCAGCTTAGGTAGCGGGAGAACAGATACGCAGTATTTT. Protein sequence: CASSLGSGRTDTQYF. The full variable domain, with the rest looked up from reference TRBV7-3 and TRBJ2-3, is GAGVSQTPSNKVTEKGKYVELRCDPISGHTALYWYRQSLGQGPEFLIYFQGTGAADDSGLPNDRFFAVRPEGSVSTLKIQRTERGDSAVYLCASSLGSGRTDTQYFGPGTRLTVL.